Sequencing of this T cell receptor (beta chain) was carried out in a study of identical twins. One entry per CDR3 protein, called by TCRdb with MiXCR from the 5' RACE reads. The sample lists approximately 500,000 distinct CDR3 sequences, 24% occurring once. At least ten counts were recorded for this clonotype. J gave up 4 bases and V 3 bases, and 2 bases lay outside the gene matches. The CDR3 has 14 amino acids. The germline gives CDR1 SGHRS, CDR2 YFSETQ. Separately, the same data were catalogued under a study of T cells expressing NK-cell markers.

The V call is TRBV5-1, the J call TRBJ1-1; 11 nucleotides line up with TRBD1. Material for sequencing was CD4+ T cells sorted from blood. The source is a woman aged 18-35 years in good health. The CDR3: CASSSGQGATEAFF. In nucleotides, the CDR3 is TGCGCCAGCAGCTCCGGACAGGGGGCCACTGAAGCTTTCTTT.